The TCR beta chain under discussion was sequenced for a study of CD8 T cells in ankylosing spondylitis. Study conclusions and caveats: Seemingly distinctive of ankylosing spondylitis blood was a TCR beta motif formed by eight highly homologous variants. A subset of motif variants has previously been described in the synovial fluid and blood of reactive arthritis. The authors reported significant enrichment of disease-linked clones in matched ankylosing spondylitis synovial fluid.

Each CDR3 protein is one row after TCRdb ran MiXCR on the 5' RACE reads. Of about 220,000 distinct CDR3 sequences in the sample, roughly 24% are singletons; the top ten hold 6.6%. As to this clonotype: Antigen unknown.

The specimen sequenced was blood, either unsorted or a sorted T cell fraction (not recorded which). The source is a male donor with ankylosing spondylitis or in good health (not recorded which).

The CDR3 nucleotides are TGTGCCAGCAGCCCAATAGCGGTGGGGACCGGGGAGCTGTTTTTT. It codes for CASSPIAVGTGELFF. The chain employs TRBV7-2 and TRBJ2-2; the D gene is possibly TRBD2 (6 bases). Trimming removed 5 bases from V and 5 bases from J, with 15 bases in between. CDR1 is SGHTA and CDR2 is FQGNSA in the germline V gene. This CDR3 is built from 15 residues.